This TCR beta chain comes out of a study of blood T cell repertoires in COVID-19. Across the study: Some COVID-19 samples were acute and others convalescent; all came from the United States, Italy and Spain. T cells, B-cell-depleted T cells, or PBMCs supplied cDNA or gDNA.

Trimming cost V 4 bases and J 4 bases; bases outside gene matches: 10. CDR3 length: 16 residues. CDR1 and CDR2 (germline): MNHNY, SVGAGI (reference sequence). The data were produced by immunoSEQ multiplex PCR, yet TCRdb's version contains in-frame clones alone and is incomplete. Of a few hundred thousand clones listed, 60% to 75% are singletons. The sequenced material came from peripheral blood. This chain links TRBV6-6 with TRBJ2-1; 7 bases align to TRBD2. The sequence was collected from a woman of 80 years or more with acute or convalescent COVID-19. CDR3 bases: TGTGCCAGCAGTTCCGGACTAGGAGGGCATTACAATGAGCAGTTCTTC. This gives the protein CASSSGLGGHYNEQFF.